What follows describes a single TCR beta chain. This specimen belongs to a study of control samples from healthy donors and cancer patients. Assay used: immunoSEQ multiplex PCR; TCRdb lists only in-frame clones, some missing. The sample lists around 51,000 clones, 88% seen once, with around 40% in the top ten. Sequenced sample: PBMCs. The sequence came from a man aged 45-60 years with head and neck cancer.

The CDR3 DNA sequence: TGTGCCAGCAGCGACGGACTCCACACAGATACGCAGTATTTT. It specifies CASSDGLHTDTQYF. This chain links TRBV9 with TRBJ2-3; the D gene is possibly TRBD2 (5 bases). This CDR3 contains 14 residues. Germline-derived CDR1 and CDR2 are SGDLS and YYNGEE. The V end was cut by 3 bases, the J end by 2 bases, with 10 bases between. Full variable domain (rest looked up from reference TRBV9 and TRBJ2-3): DSGVTQTPKHLITATGQRVTLRCSPRSGDLSVYWYQQSLDQGLQFLIQYYNGEERAKGNILERFSAQQFPDLHSELNLSSLELGDSALYFCASSDGLHTDTQYFGPGTRLTVL.